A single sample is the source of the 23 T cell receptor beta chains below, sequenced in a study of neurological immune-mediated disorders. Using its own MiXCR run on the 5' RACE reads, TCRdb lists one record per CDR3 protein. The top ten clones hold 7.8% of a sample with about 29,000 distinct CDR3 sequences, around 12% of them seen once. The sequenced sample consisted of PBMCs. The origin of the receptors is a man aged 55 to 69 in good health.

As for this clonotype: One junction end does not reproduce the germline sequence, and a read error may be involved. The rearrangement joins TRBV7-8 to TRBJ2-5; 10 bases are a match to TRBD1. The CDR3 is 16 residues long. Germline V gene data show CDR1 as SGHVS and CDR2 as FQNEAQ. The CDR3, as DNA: TGTGCCAGCAGCCTACGACAGGGGGCGAGGCAGGAGACCCGGTACTTC. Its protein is CASSLRQGARQETRYF.

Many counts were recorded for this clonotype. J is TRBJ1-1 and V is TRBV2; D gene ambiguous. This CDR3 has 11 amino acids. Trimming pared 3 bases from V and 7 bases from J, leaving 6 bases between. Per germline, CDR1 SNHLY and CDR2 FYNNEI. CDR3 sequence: CASSERVEAFF. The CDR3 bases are TGTGCCAGCAGTGAGAGAGTTGAAGCTTTCTTT.

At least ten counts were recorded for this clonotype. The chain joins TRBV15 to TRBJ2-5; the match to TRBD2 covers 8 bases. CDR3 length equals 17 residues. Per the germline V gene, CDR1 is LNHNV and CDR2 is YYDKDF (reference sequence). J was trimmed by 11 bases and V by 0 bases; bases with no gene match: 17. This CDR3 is CATSRDRVSGTSLGQYF. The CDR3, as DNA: TGTGCCACCAGCAGAGATCGGGTTAGCGGGACCTCCCTGGGGCAGTACTTC.

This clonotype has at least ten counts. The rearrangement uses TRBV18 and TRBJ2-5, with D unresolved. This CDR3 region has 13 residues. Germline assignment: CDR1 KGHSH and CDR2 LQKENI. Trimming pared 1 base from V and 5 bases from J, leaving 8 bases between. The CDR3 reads CASSPLRSETQYF. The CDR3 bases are TGTGCCAGCTCACCACTCCGGAGCGAGACCCAGTACTTC.

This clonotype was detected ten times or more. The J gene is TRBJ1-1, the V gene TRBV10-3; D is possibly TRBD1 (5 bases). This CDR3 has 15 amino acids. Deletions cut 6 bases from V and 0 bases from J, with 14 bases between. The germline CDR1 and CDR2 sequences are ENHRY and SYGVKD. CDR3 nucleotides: TGTGCCATCAGCGACGACAGTAAAATGAACACTGAAGCTTTCTTT. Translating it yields CAISDDSKMNTEAFF.

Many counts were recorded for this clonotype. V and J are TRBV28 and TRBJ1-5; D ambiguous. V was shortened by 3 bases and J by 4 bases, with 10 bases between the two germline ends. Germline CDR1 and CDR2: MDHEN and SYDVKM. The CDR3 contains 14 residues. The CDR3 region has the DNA TGTGCCAGCAGTTTCGGAAGGGCTAATCAGCCCCAGCATTTT. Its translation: CASSFGRANQPQHF. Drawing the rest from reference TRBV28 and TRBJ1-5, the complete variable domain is DVKVTQSSRYLVKRTGEKVFLECVQDMDHENMFWYRQDPGLGLRLIYFSYDVKMKEKGDIPEGYSVSREKKERFSLILESASTNQTSMYLCASSFGRANQPQHFGDGTRLSIL.

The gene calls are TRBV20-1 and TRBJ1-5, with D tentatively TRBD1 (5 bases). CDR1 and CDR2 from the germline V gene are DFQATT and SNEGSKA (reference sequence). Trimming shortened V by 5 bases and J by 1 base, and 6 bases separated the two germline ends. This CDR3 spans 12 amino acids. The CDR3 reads CSAGDSNQPQHF. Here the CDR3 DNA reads TGCAGTGCTGGGGACAGCAATCAGCCCCAGCATTTT.

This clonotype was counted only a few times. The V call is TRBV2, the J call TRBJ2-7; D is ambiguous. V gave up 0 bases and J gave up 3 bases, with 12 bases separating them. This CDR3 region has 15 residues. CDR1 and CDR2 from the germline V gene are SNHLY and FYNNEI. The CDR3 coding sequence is TGTGCCAGCAGTGAAGCCCCCAACGGTCTCTACGAGCAGTACTTC. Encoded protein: CASSEAPNGLYEQYF.

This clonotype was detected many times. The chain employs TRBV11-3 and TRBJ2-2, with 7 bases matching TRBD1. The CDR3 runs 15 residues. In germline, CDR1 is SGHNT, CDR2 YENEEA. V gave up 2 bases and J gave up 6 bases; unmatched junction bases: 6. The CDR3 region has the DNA TGTGCCAGCAGCTTATTTTCCACAGGGGCCGGGGAGCTGTTTTTT. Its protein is CASSLFSTGAGELFF.

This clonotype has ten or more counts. CDR3 residues: CSARGPAEAFF. DNA of the CDR3: TGCAGCGCCCGGGGCCCGGCTGAAGCTTTCTTT. The chain has TRBV29-1 and TRBJ1-1; a possible D gene is TRBD1 (5 bases). CDR3 size: 11 residues. The germline V gene has CDR1 SQVTM and CDR2 ANQGSEA. V gave up 7 bases and J gave up 6 bases, with 12 bases separating them.

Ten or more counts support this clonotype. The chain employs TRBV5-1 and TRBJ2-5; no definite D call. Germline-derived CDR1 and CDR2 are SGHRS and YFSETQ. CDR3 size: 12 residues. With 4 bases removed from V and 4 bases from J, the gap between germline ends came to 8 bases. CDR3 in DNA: TGCGCCAGCAGCGAGCGCGTAGAGACCCAGTACTTC. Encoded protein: CASSERVETQYF.

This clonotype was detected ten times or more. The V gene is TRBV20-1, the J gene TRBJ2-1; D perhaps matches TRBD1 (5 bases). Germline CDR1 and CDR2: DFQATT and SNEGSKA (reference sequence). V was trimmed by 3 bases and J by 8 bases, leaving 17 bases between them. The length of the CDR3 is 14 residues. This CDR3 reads CSASVSPTEDEQFF. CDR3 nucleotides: TGCAGTGCTAGTGTATCCCCGACAGAGGATGAGCAGTTCTTC.

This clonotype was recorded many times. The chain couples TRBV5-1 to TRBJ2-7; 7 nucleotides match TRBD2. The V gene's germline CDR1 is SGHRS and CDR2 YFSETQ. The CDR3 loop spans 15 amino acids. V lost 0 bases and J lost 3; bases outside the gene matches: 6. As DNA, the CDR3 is TGCGCCAGCAGCTTGGCTATAGCGGGCTACTACGAGCAGTACTTC. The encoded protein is CASSLAIAGYYEQYF.

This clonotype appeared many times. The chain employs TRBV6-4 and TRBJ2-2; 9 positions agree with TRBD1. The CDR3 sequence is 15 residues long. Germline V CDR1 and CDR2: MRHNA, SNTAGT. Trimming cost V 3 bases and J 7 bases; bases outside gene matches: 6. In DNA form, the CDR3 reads TGTGCCAGCAGTGAGGTACAGGGGGCCGGCGGGGAGCTGTTTTTT. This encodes CASSEVQGAGGELFF.

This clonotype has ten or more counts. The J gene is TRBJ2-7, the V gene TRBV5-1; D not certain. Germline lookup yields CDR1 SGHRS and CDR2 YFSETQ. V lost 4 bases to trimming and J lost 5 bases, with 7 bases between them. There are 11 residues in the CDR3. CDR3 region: CASSRGDEQYF. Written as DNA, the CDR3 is TGCGCCAGCAGCCGTGGTGACGAGCAGTACTTC.

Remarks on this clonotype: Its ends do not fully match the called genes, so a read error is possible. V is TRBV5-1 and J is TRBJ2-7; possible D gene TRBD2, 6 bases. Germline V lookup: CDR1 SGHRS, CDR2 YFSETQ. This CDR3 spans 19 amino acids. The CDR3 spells CASSLLPGLVGGFSYEHYF. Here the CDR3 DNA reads TGCGCCAGCAGCTTGCTCCCCGGCCTGGTCGGAGGGTTCTCCTACGAGCATTACTTT. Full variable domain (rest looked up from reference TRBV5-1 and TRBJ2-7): KAGVTQTPRYLIKTRGQQVTLSCSPISGHRSVSWYQQTPGQGLQFLFEYFSETQRNKGNFPGRFSGRQFSNSRSEMNVSTLELGDSALYLCASSLLPGLVGGFSYEHYFGPGTRLTVT.

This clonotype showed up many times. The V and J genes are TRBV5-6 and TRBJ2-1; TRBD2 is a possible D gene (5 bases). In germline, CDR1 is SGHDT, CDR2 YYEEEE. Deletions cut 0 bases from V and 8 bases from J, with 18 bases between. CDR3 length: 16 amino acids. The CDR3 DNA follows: TGTGCCAGCAGCTTGGTCGGGGTTGCGGAACGGCATGAGCAGTTCTTC. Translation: CASSLVGVAERHEQFF. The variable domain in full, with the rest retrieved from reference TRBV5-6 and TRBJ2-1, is DAGVTQSPTHLIKTRGQQVTLRCSPKSGHDTVSWYQQALGQGPQFIFQYYEEEERQRGNFPDRFSGHQFPNYSSELNVNALLLGDSALYLCASSLVGVAERHEQFFGPGTRLTVL.

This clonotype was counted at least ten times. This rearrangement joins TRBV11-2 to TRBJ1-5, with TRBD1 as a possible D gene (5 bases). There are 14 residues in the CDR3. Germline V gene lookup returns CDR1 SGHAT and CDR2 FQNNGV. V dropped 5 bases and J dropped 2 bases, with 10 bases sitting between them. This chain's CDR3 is CASSHGGGNQPQHF. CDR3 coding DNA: TGTGCCAGCAGCCACGGGGGTGGCAATCAGCCCCAGCATTTT.

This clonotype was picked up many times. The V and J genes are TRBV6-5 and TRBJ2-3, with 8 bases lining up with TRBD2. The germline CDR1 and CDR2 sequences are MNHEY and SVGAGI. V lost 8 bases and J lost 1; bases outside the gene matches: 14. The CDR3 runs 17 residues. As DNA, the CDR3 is TGTGCCAGCGGCCGGCCTCCTAGCGGGCTAGGCACAGATACGCAGTATTTT. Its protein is CASGRPPSGLGTDTQYF.

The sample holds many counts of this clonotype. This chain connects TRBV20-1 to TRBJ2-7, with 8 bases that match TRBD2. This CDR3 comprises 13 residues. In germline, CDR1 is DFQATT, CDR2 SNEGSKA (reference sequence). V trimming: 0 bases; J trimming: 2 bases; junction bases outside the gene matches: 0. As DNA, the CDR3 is TGCAGTGCTAGAGACGGGAGGGCCTACGAGCAGTACTTC. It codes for CSARDGRAYEQYF.

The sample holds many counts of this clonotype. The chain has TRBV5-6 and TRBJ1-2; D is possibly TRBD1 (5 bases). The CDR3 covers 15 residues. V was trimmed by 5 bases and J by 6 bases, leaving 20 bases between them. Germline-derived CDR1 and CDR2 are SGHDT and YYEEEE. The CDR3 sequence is CASSAGPGGLDGYTF. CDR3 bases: TGTGCCAGCAGTGCCGGGCCGGGGGGATTGGATGGCTACACCTTC.

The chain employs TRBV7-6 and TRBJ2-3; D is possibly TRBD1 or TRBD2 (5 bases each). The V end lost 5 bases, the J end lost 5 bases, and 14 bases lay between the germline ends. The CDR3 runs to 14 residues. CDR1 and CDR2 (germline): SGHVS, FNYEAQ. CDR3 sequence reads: CASSPSGTGDTQYF. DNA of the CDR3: TGTGCCAGCAGCCCCTCCGGGACGGGAGATACGCAGTATTTT.

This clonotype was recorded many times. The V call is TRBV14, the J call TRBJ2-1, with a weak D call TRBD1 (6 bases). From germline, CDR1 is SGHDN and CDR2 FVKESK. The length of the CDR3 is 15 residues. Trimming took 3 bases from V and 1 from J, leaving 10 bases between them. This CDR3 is CASSQAQGSYNEQFF. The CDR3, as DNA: TGTGCCAGCAGCCAGGCACAGGGATCCTACAATGAGCAGTTCTTC. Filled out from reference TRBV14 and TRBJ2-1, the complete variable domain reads EAGVTQFPSHSVIEKGQTVTLRCDPISGHDNLYWYRRVMGKEIKFLLHFVKESKQDESGMPNNRFLAERTGGTYSTLKVQPAELEDSGVYFCASSQAQGSYNEQFFGPGTRLTVL.